The source of this TCR beta chain is a study of blood T cell repertoires in COVID-19. Authors' methods: How many nucleated cells were present was estimated from reference gene primer amplification. TCRdb's copy holds only in-frame clones and misses some; the assay was immunoSEQ multiplex PCR. The DNA gave D and trimming, while V, J and clone size come from that table. The table includes about 24,000 clones, 86% detected once. J was trimmed by 7 bases and V by 9 bases; bases with no gene match: 9. The CDR3 runs to 13 residues. CDR1 is LNHDA, CDR2 SQIVND, per germline (reference sequence). By sample fraction, this clone is medium-sized.

Specimen: peripheral blood. The rearrangement links TRBV19 to TRBJ1-2, with 9 bases matching TRBD1. The TCR sequence derives from a man aged 50-60 years with active COVID-19. CDR3 region: CASFRDRAGGYTF. For the CDR3, the DNA is TGTGCCAGCTTCCGGGACAGGGCTGGTGGCTACACCTTC.